Presented here are 32 T cell receptor beta chains from one specimen sequenced in a study of T cell changes during pregnancy in multiple sclerosis. Here immunoSEQ multiplex PCR was the method, and the copy in TCRdb shows in-frame clones only, minus some. The data show around 59,000 clones, more than 85% seen once. Specimen: peripheral blood, collected in the first trimester of pregnancy. All receptors come from a female donor with multiple sclerosis, enrolled in a pregnancy study.

The chain links TRBV18 to TRBJ2-3; 10 nucleotides agree with TRBD2. The CDR3 sequence is 15 residues long. Germline loops: CDR1 KGHSH, CDR2 LQKENI. V shed 2 bases, J shed 4 bases, and the junction held 3 bases outside the gene matches. In DNA, the CDR3 is TGTGCCAGCTCACCAGGGCTAGCGGGGGCAGATACGCAGTATTTT. Protein sequence: CASSPGLAGADTQYF.

V usage is TRBV9 and J usage is TRBJ2-2; 10 bases align to TRBD2. The CDR3 totals 16 residues. V lost 4 bases and J lost 5; bases outside the gene matches: 8. Germline V gene data show CDR1 as SGDLS and CDR2 as YYNGEE. The CDR3 nucleotides are TGTGCCAGCAGCCCCGGACTAGCGGAGATAACCGGGGAGCTGTTTTTT. Residues: CASSPGLAEITGELFF.

Points on this clone: The same CDR3 can be traced to other DNA sequences in this sample. This sequence joins TRBV5-6 and TRBJ1-1, with TRBD1 identical over 7 bases. CDR3 length: 14 residues. In germline, CDR1 is SGHDT, CDR2 YYEEEE. Germline trimming cut 6 bases from V and 2 bases from J; bases unmatched to any gene: 7. CDR3 nucleotides: TGTGCCAGCATCAAGGACAGGTTTAACACTGAAGCTTTCTTT. It is translated as CASIKDRFNTEAFF.

The CDR3 is CASSLELNTEAFF. CDR3 coding DNA: TGTGCCAGCAGTTTGGAGTTGAACACTGAAGCTTTCTTT. The chain uses TRBV27 and TRBJ1-1, with D unresolved. Germline CDR1 MNHEY, CDR2 SMNVEV (reference sequence). Between the trimmed V and J ends, which lost 3 bases and 0 bases, there was a span of 5 bases. This CDR3 spans 13 amino acids.

The genes are TRBV7-9 and TRBJ2-7; D perhaps matches TRBD1 (6 bases). Germline-derived CDR1 and CDR2 are SEHNR and FQNEAQ (reference sequence). Trimming took off 3 bases at V and 5 bases at J, with 17 bases between the two ends. There are 15 residues in the CDR3. CDR3 amino acids: CASSFPSSGVDEQYF. Here the CDR3 DNA reads TGTGCCAGCAGCTTCCCCAGTTCAGGGGTAGACGAGCAGTACTTC.

The V and J genes are TRBV5-4 and TRBJ2-2, with TRBD1 as a possible D gene (5 bases). Looked up from germline, CDR1 is SGHNT and CDR2 is YYREEE (reference sequence). The CDR3 consists of 14 residues. Trimming shortened V by 4 bases and J by 5 bases, and 12 bases separated the two germline ends. The CDR3 protein is CASSIRQGTGELFF. The CDR3 DNA is TGTGCCAGCAGCATAAGGCAGGGAACCGGGGAGCTGTTTTTT. Full variable domain (remainder filled in from reference TRBV5-4 and TRBJ2-2): ETGVTQSPTHLIKTRGQQVTLRCSSQSGHNTVSWYQQALGQGPQFIFQYYREEENGRGNFPPRFSGLQFPNYSSELNVNALELDDSALYLCASSIRQGTGELFFGEGSRLTVL.

Here the CDR3 DNA reads TGTGCCAGCAGCTTTAGCGGGGGGGCTGAGACCCAGTACTTC. This sequence encodes CASSFSGGAETQYF. J is TRBJ2-5 and V is TRBV5-6; 11 bases are a match to TRBD2. CDR1 is SGHDT, CDR2 YYEEEE, per germline. V lost 2 bases and J lost 5; bases outside the gene matches: 2. The CDR3 runs to 14 residues.

V gene TRBV23-1 combines with J gene TRBJ1-1; D might be TRBD1 (6 bases). TRBV23-1 is treated as an ORF (open reading frame) with a function not yet certain. Trimming removed 3 bases from V and 10 bases from J, with 18 bases in between. The CDR3 runs 14 residues. In nucleotides, the CDR3 is TGCGCCAGCAGTCACCCCCCACCCAGGGACACAGCTTTCTTT. Translated: CASSHPPPRDTAFF.

About this clone itself: The junction shows a germline mismatch at one end, possibly a read error. The J gene is TRBJ1-1, the V gene TRBV6-1, with D perhaps matching TRBD1 (5 bases). Germline assignment: CDR1 MNHNS and CDR2 SASEGT. CDR3 length: 11 residues. The CDR3 DNA follows: TGTGCCAGCAGTGAGATCAGGGTGTACCTCTTT. Translated: CASSEIRVYLF.

V and J are TRBV7-6 and TRBJ1-1, with 10 nucleotides matching TRBD1. There are 14 residues in the CDR3. Germline V CDR1 and CDR2: SGHVS, FNYEAQ. The V segment lost 5 bases and the J segment 8 bases; nucleotides outside the gene matches: 8. The CDR3 protein is CASSRDRGLSEAFF. The CDR3 region has the DNA TGTGCCAGCAGCAGAGACAGGGGGCTTTCCGAAGCTTTCTTT.

V gene TRBV6-5 combines with J gene TRBJ1-3; D not certain. The V gene lost 6 bases and the J gene lost 0 bases, with 12 bases spanning the gap. CDR3 length equals 15 residues. CDR1 MNHEY and CDR2 SVGAGI come from the germline V gene. The CDR3 reads CASSLSVGSGNTIYF. The CDR3 bases are TGTGCCAGCAGCCTGAGTGTCGGCTCTGGAAACACCATATATTTT.

This chain joins TRBV5-5 and TRBJ1-5, with D possibly matching TRBD1 (6 bases). The CDR3 totals 14 residues. Germline-derived CDR1 and CDR2 are SGHKS and YYEKEE (reference sequence). Deletions cut 3 bases from V and 4 bases from J, with 11 bases between. CDR3 in DNA: TGTGCCAGCAGCTCTGGACAGCTAAATCAGCCCCAGCATTTT. Its translation: CASSSGQLNQPQHF. The whole variable domain, filled in from reference TRBV5-5 and TRBJ1-5, reads DAGVTQSPTHLIKTRGQQVTLRCSPISGHKSVSWYQQVLGQGPQFIFQYYEKEERGRGNFPDRFSARQFPNYSSELNVNALLLGDSALYLCASSSGQLNQPQHFGDGTRLSIL.

The chain recombines TRBV11-3 with TRBJ2-2; TRBD1 matches at 8 bases. The ends lost 6 bases at V and 3 bases at J; junction bases unmatched: 6. The CDR3 sequence is 15 residues long. Germline V gene data show CDR1 as SGHNT and CDR2 as YENEEA. The CDR3 sequence is CASSFDRGDTGELFF. The CDR3, as DNA: TGTGCCAGCAGTTTCGACAGGGGCGACACCGGGGAGCTGTTTTTT.

The chain is built from TRBV4-3 and TRBJ1-2, with TRBD1 identical over 8 bases. The CDR3 is made up of 13 amino acids. Germline V lookup: CDR1 LGHNA, CDR2 YSLEER. Trimming cost V 7 bases and J 4 bases; bases outside gene matches: 5. In nucleotides, the CDR3 is TGCGCCAGCACAGGGGGCGCGGGCTATGGCTACACCTTC. It translates to CASTGGAGYGYTF.

The chain employs TRBV30 and TRBJ1-5; TRBD1 might be the D (5 bases). V shed 7 bases and J shed 7 bases, with 20 bases lying between them. Per the germline V gene, CDR1 is GTSNPN and CDR2 is SVGIG (reference sequence). CDR3 length: 14 amino acids. The DNA of the CDR3 is TGTGCCTTTGACAGAACCTATTCGTCCCAGCCCCAGCATTTT. It specifies CAFDRTYSSQPQHF. The full variable domain, completed using reference TRBV30 and TRBJ1-5, is SQTIHQWPATLVQPVGSPLSLECTVEGTSNPNLYWYRQAAGRGLQLLFYSVGIGQISSEVPQNLSASRPQDRQFILSSKKLLLSDSGFYLCAFDRTYSSQPQHFGDGTRLSIL.

J is TRBJ1-4 and V is TRBV6-6; D is unresolved. Trimming cost V 3 bases and J 13 bases, with 15 bases left between them. The CDR3 length is 13 residues. Germline V gene data show CDR1 as MNHNY and CDR2 as SVGAGI (reference sequence). As DNA, the CDR3 is TGTGCCAGCAGTTATTCCGACATAGTCGGACTGTTTTTT. Protein product: CASSYSDIVGLFF.

This chain connects TRBV19 to TRBJ1-1; D possibly corresponds to TRBD1 (6 bases). V gave up 7 bases and J gave up 4 bases, with 16 bases separating them. Germline CDR1 LNHDA, CDR2 SQIVND (reference sequence). This CDR3 contains 14 residues. This CDR3 is CASTSQGWGTEAFF. The CDR3, as DNA: TGTGCCAGTACCTCACAGGGCTGGGGCACTGAAGCTTTCTTT.

The chain employs TRBV7-3 and TRBJ2-2; D uncertain. Deletions cut 2 bases from V and 5 bases from J, with 6 bases between. This CDR3 region has 13 residues. Germline V gene sequence: CDR1 SGHTA, CDR2 FQGTGA. CDR3 region: CASSLSRTGELFF. Written as DNA, the CDR3 is TGTGCCAGCAGCTTATCGCGAACCGGGGAGCTGTTTTTT.

This sequence joins TRBV25-1 and TRBJ2-7; D gene unclear. The germline CDR1 and CDR2 sequences are MGHDK and SYGVNS. V dropped 2 bases and J dropped 7 bases, with 15 bases sitting between them. The CDR3 is made up of 14 amino acids. This CDR3 reads CASSEPAGRREQYF. Here the CDR3 DNA reads TGTGCCAGCAGTGAACCCGCAGGCCGCAGGGAGCAGTACTTC.

The chain employs TRBV4-2 and TRBJ2-7; D may be TRBD2 (6 bases). Trimming pared 0 bases from V and 7 bases from J, leaving 16 bases between. Germline V gene sequence: CDR1 LGHNA, CDR2 YNFKEQ. The CDR3 is made up of 15 amino acids. CDR3 loop: CASSQEVGDFREQYF. For the CDR3, the DNA is TGTGCCAGCAGCCAAGAGGTAGGGGACTTTCGGGAGCAGTACTTC.

V usage is TRBV27 and J usage is TRBJ2-7; 8 nucleotides align to TRBD1. CDR1 and CDR2 (germline): MNHEY, SMNVEV (reference sequence). This CDR3 comprises 13 residues. V dropped 11 bases and J dropped 4; count of bases not matched to a gene: 10. The CDR3 is CAAAAGGIYEQYF. For the CDR3, the DNA is TGTGCCGCCGCGGCAGGGGGCATATACGAGCAGTACTTC.

V is TRBV29-1 and J is TRBJ1-2; D remains unclear. This CDR3 is built from 12 residues. Germline V gene lookup returns CDR1 SQVTM and CDR2 ANQGSEA. The CDR3 DNA reads as TGCGGGAGTACCCCTGCAGGCTATGGCTACACCTTC. Amino acids: CGSTPAGYGYTF.

The chain employs TRBV7-2 and TRBJ1-2, with TRBD1 matching 7 bases. V was pared by 5 bases and J by 2 bases, with 5 bases of the junction left unmatched. This CDR3 has 14 amino acids. The germline gives CDR1 SGHTA, CDR2 FQGNSA. The DNA of the CDR3 is TGTGCCAGCAGCCCCTGGGACAGCAACTATGGCTACACCTTC. This sequence encodes CASSPWDSNYGYTF.

The chain recombines TRBV19 with TRBJ1-2; the D gene is possibly TRBD1 (6 bases). Germline V gives CDR1 LNHDA, CDR2 SQIVND (reference sequence). Trimming removed 5 bases at V and 4 bases at J, with 14 bases between. The CDR3 is 14 residues long. In DNA form, the CDR3 reads TGTGCCAGTAGTTCAAGGACAGCCGCCTATGGCTACACCTTC. Translating gives CASSSRTAAYGYTF.

The sample holds one count of this clone. The DNA is left out, because the CDR3 cannot be placed on it with certainty; the CDR3 is given as TCRdb lists it. The chain is built from TRBV6-4 and TRBJ1-6; the DNA was not used to check the table's D call, TRBD1. The CDR3 sequence runs 19 residues, both termini included. Germline loops: CDR1 MRHNA, CDR2 SNTAGT. This CDR3 is CASSVPPRGQSTYNSPLHF.

The chain has TRBV4-3 and TRBJ1-1; 7 nucleotides agree with TRBD1. V gave up 2 bases and J gave up 5 bases; unmatched junction bases: 8. Germline CDR1 LGHNA, CDR2 YSLEER. The CDR3 is 15 residues long. In DNA form, the CDR3 reads TGCGCCAGCAGCCAACTATCAGGGGGGAGGACTGAAGCTTTCTTT. It yields the protein CASSQLSGGRTEAFF.

The gene calls are TRBV29-1 and TRBJ1-2, with D possibly matching TRBD1 (6 bases). The V end was cut by 4 bases, the J end by 5 bases, with 14 bases between. The CDR3 is 13 residues long. CDR1 is SQVTM and CDR2 is ANQGSEA in the germline V gene. The DNA of the CDR3 is TGCAGCGTTGCTGGGCGACAGGTGTATGGCTACACCTTC. The encoded protein is CSVAGRQVYGYTF.

Comments on this clone: Different DNA sequences within this sample yield the same CDR3. The chain recombines TRBV7-9 with TRBJ1-1; D not certain. CDR1 is SEHNR and CDR2 is FQNEAQ in the germline V gene (reference sequence). This CDR3 contains 13 residues. Trimming removed 5 bases from V and 0 bases from J, with 7 bases in between. In nucleotides, the CDR3 is TGTGCCAGCAGCCCCGAGATGAACACTGAAGCTTTCTTT. Translated, it gives CASSPEMNTEAFF.

The rearrangement joins TRBV19 to TRBJ1-6, with 10 bases matching TRBD1. This CDR3 has 13 residues. V gave up 5 bases and J gave up 10 bases; unmatched junction bases: 2. From germline, CDR1 is LNHDA and CDR2 SQIVND (reference sequence). The CDR3 DNA reads as TGTGCCAGTAGTCTGGGACAGGGGTCACCCCTCCACTTT. Protein product: CASSLGQGSPLHF.

A few counts support this clone. The J gene is TRBJ2-7, the V gene TRBV7-9, with D uncertain. Germline CDR1 is SEHNR and CDR2 is FQNEAQ (reference sequence). The V gene lost 5 bases and the J gene lost 3 bases, with 5 bases spanning the gap. CDR3 length equals 11 residues. The DNA of the CDR3 is TGTGCCAGCAGCCTAAGCTACGAGCAGTACTTC. Residues: CASSLSYEQYF.

This chain connects TRBV13 to TRBJ2-7, with D maybe TRBD2 (6 bases). This CDR3 has 14 amino acids. Deletions cut 7 bases from V and 0 bases from J, with 13 bases between. Germline CDR1 reads PRHDT; CDR2 reads FYEKMQ (reference sequence). The DNA of the CDR3 is TGTGCCAGCACGGCGCGGGGAAGCTCCTACGAGCAGTACTTC. It encodes CASTARGSSYEQYF.

The chain uses TRBV2 and TRBJ1-5, with TRBD1 matching 12 bases. The V gene's germline CDR1 is SNHLY and CDR2 FYNNEI. The junction had 10 bases not matched to a gene; V was cut back by 10 bases and J by 0 bases. This CDR3 spans 17 amino acids. The CDR3: CATRGGQGAYSNQPQHF. The CDR3 nucleotides read TGTGCCACCCGGGGGGGACAGGGGGCCTATAGCAATCAGCCCCAGCATTTT.